Shown below are 27 T cell receptor beta chains from a single sample sequenced in a study of shared clonotypes between healthy human individuals. Clones were read by immunoSEQ multiplex PCR, and TCRdb kept only the in-frame ones, dropping some. The data contain 2 million or so clones, roughly 95% of them singletons. Positive CCR7 selection of CD45RO-negative cells yielded the naive CD8 cells, and terminally differentiated effector memory CD45RA+ cells were excluded. The sequencing sample was made of naive CD8+ T cells sorted from blood. Every receptor here comes from a man between 18 and 29 years old in good health.

The chain is built from TRBV7-2 and TRBJ2-3; 7 bases agree with TRBD1. V shed 3 bases and J 0 bases; nucleotides not matched to a gene: 9. Germline lookup yields CDR1 SGHTA and CDR2 FQGNSA. The CDR3 is 17 residues long. The CDR3 DNA follows: TGTGCCAGCAGCTTCACAACAGGGGACACTAGCACAGATACGCAGTATTTT. It specifies CASSFTTGDTSTDTQYF. Based on the CDR3 plus reference TRBV7-2 and TRBJ2-3, the full variable domain is GAGVSQSPSNKVTEKGKDVELRCDPISGHTALYWYRQSLGQGLEFLIYFQGNSAPDKSGLPSDRFSAERTGGSVSTLTIQRTQQEDSAVYLCASSFTTGDTSTDTQYFGPGTRLTVL.

V is TRBV6-6 and J is TRBJ1-5, with TRBD1 as a possible D gene (5 bases). Trimming cost V 2 bases and J 4 bases, with 9 bases left between them. CDR1 and CDR2 (germline): MNHNY, SVGAGI (reference sequence). The CDR3 spans 14 residues. CDR3 amino acids: CASSYPDRNQPQHF. The CDR3 DNA sequence: TGTGCCAGCAGTTACCCAGACAGAAATCAGCCCCAGCATTTT.

This sequence joins TRBV7-6 and TRBJ1-4; D might be TRBD1 (5 bases). CDR3 length equals 14 residues. Germline V gives CDR1 SGHVS, CDR2 FNYEAQ. Trimming took off 0 bases at V and 11 bases at J, with 13 bases between the two ends. The CDR3: CASSLAGPRDKLFF. CDR3 DNA sequence: TGTGCCAGCAGCTTAGCGGGTCCCAGGGACAAACTGTTTTTT.

The chain is built from TRBV5-6 and TRBJ2-7, with 11 positions matching TRBD1. The germline gives CDR1 SGHDT, CDR2 YYEEEE. The CDR3 has 13 amino acids. The trim removed 4 bases at V and 7 bases at J, leaving 4 bases unmatched. This CDR3 is CASSPDRGQEQYF. CDR3 nucleotides: TGTGCCAGCAGCCCGGACAGGGGGCAAGAGCAGTACTTC.

The V and J genes are TRBV10-3 and TRBJ1-3; D may be TRBD1 (5 bases). Germline V lookup: CDR1 ENHRY, CDR2 SYGVKD. CDR3 length equals 15 residues. Trimming shortened V by 10 bases and J by 0 bases, and 16 bases separated the two germline ends. The CDR3 is CATEGDAASGNTIYF. CDR3 bases: TGTGCCACCGAAGGGGACGCAGCCTCTGGAAACACCATATATTTT.

The J gene is TRBJ2-5, the V gene TRBV19; 11 bases line up with TRBD2. Germline loops: CDR1 LNHDA, CDR2 SQIVND (reference sequence). The CDR3 has 20 residues. J lost 4 bases, V lost 3 bases, and 19 bases had no gene match. CDR3 in amino acids: CASSMGPLTSGALWRETQYF. The CDR3, as DNA: TGTGCCAGTAGTATGGGCCCGCTGACTAGCGGGGCTTTATGGCGAGAGACCCAGTACTTC.

As regards this clone: The same CDR3 arises from other DNA sequences in this sample as well. The rearrangement links TRBV9 to TRBJ1-2, with a tentative D call TRBD1 (6 bases). The CDR3 is 13 residues long. With 3 bases removed from V and 2 bases from J, the gap between germline ends came to 8 bases. Germline lookup yields CDR1 SGDLS and CDR2 YYNGEE. The CDR3 is CASSGQGNYGYTF. CDR3 nucleotide sequence: TGTGCCAGCAGCGGGCAGGGGAACTATGGCTACACCTTC.

V usage is TRBV13 and J usage is TRBJ2-1; possibly TRBD1 or TRBD2 for D (5 bases each). With 5 bases removed from V and 2 bases from J, the gap between germline ends came to 10 bases. There are 14 residues in the CDR3. Germline loops: CDR1 PRHDT, CDR2 FYEKMQ (reference sequence). The CDR3 is CASSQGPAYNEQFF. The CDR3 DNA is TGTGCCAGCAGCCAGGGACCAGCCTACAATGAGCAGTTCTTC.

The gene calls are TRBV7-9 and TRBJ1-2, with TRBD1 matching 9 bases. The CDR3 contains 16 residues. Germline V lookup: CDR1 SEHNR, CDR2 FQNEAQ (reference sequence). With V trimmed by 4 bases and J by 7 bases, 13 bases remained unmatched. DNA for the CDR3: TGTGCCAGCAGCTCCGAAACAGGGGGCGCCGGGTCTGGCTACACCTTC. Translated: CASSSETGGAGSGYTF.

With respect to this clone: The junction and the germline gene differ at one end; a read error may be behind it. The genes are TRBV10-2 and TRBJ1-5, with TRBD1 identical over 8 bases. The germline V gene has CDR1 WSHSY and CDR2 SAAADI. The CDR3 extends over 15 amino acids. The CDR3 sequence is CASNPDRVNNRPQHF. The CDR3 DNA reads TGCGCCAGCAATCCGGACAGGGTTAACAATCGGCCCCAGCATTTT.

This sequence joins TRBV6-5 and TRBJ1-1, with TRBD1 matching over 9 bases. The CDR3 sequence is 16 residues long. The V gene's germline CDR1 is MNHEY and CDR2 SVGAGI. The junction had 7 bases not matched to a gene; V was cut back by 4 bases and J by 1 base. This CDR3 reads CASSLDRGGENTEAFF. The CDR3 DNA follows: TGTGCCAGCAGTTTGGACAGGGGCGGAGAGAACACTGAAGCTTTCTTT.

This clone was counted once. This rearrangement joins TRBV6-5 to TRBJ1-1; possible D gene TRBD1, 5 bases. This CDR3 contains 14 residues. The germline gives CDR1 MNHEY, CDR2 SVGAGI. The V end was cut by 2 bases, the J end by 4 bases, with 11 bases between. CDR3 nucleotide sequence: TGTGCCAGCAGTTACGGGGGAGGGGTCACTGAAGCTTTCTTT. Protein product: CASSYGGGVTEAFF.

The rearrangement uses TRBV10-3 and TRBJ1-2; no clear D gene. The germline V gene has CDR1 ENHRY and CDR2 SYGVKD. The ends were cut back, 8 bases at V and 5 bases at J, with 18 bases in the middle. This CDR3 contains 14 residues. As DNA, the CDR3 is TGTGCCATCGCCTCCCGCAGTCTGGAGTATGGCTACACCTTC. Encoded protein: CAIASRSLEYGYTF.

V gene TRBV2 combines with J gene TRBJ1-2; D is ambiguous. CDR1 is SNHLY, CDR2 FYNNEI, per germline. V lost 5 bases, J lost 0 bases, and 13 bases lay in between. CDR3 size: 15 residues. The CDR3 DNA sequence: TGTGCCAGCAGTCCCGGCGTATATTCTAACTATGGCTACACCTTC. It translates to CASSPGVYSNYGYTF.

The rearrangement joins TRBV4-1 to TRBJ1-5; 7 bases fit TRBD1. Germline V CDR1 and CDR2: MGHRA, YSYEKL. The CDR3 has 15 residues. The V segment lost 4 bases and the J segment 4 bases; nucleotides outside the gene matches: 7. The CDR3 loop is CASSLQTGRNQPQHF. In nucleotides, the CDR3 is TGCGCCAGCAGCCTACAGACAGGGAGGAATCAGCCCCAGCATTTT.

The rearrangement links TRBV29-1 to TRBJ2-7; D remains ambiguous. Trimming stripped 3 bases from V and 1 base from J, with 7 bases between. Per germline, CDR1 SQVTM and CDR2 ANQGSEA. This CDR3 comprises 12 residues. CDR3 sequence (DNA): TGCAGCGTTGAGGTACAGTCCTACGAGCAGTACTTC. Amino acids: CSVEVQSYEQYF.

The chain has TRBV5-1 and TRBJ1-5; tentatively, D is TRBD1 (5 bases). Trimming took 5 bases from V and 0 from J, leaving 21 bases between them. The germline V gene has CDR1 SGHRS and CDR2 YFSETQ. The CDR3 is 18 residues long. The CDR3 nucleotides read TGCGCCAGCAGAGAGAACAAGGGGCCCGTCTATAGCAATCAGCCCCAGCATTTT. This gives the protein CASRENKGPVYSNQPQHF.

This sequence joins TRBV10-3 and TRBJ1-2, with D maybe TRBD1 (5 bases). The CDR3 spans 16 residues. CDR1 is ENHRY and CDR2 is SYGVKD in the germline V gene. Trimming pared 3 bases from V and 8 bases from J, leaving 22 bases between. The CDR3 spells CAISDPTTVLRGGYTF. CDR3 DNA sequence: TGTGCCATCAGTGATCCCACGACAGTCCTTAGAGGGGGCTACACCTTC.

This clone appeared once. This chain links TRBV7-9 with TRBJ2-2, with D possibly matching TRBD2 (5 bases). This CDR3 has 16 residues. Per germline, CDR1 SEHNR and CDR2 FQNEAQ (reference sequence). V was clipped by 5 bases and J by 0 bases, with 13 bases between them. The CDR3: CASSPPSGANTGELFF. The CDR3 nucleotides are TGTGCCAGCAGCCCCCCCAGCGGCGCGAACACCGGGGAGCTGTTTTTT.

The CDR3 DNA reads TGTGCCAGCAGCTTAGGGGGAAGGGGTTCGCAGAACTACGAGCAGTACTTC. Encoded protein: CASSLGGRGSQNYEQYF. The genes are TRBV7-8 and TRBJ2-7, with D tentatively TRBD1 (5 bases). With 1 base removed from V and 3 bases from J, the gap between germline ends came to 19 bases. The CDR3 has 17 amino acids. Germline lookup yields CDR1 SGHVS and CDR2 FQNEAQ.

The chain employs TRBV9 and TRBJ2-5; D not resolved. Looked up from germline, CDR1 is SGDLS and CDR2 is YYNGEE. This CDR3 is 13 amino acids long. Trimming stripped 0 bases from V and 4 bases from J, with 7 bases between. The CDR3 loop reads CASSVEGTETQYF. In nucleotides, the CDR3 is TGTGCCAGCAGCGTAGAGGGAACAGAGACCCAGTACTTC.

Note on this clone: The junction and the germline gene differ at one end; a read error may be behind it. This chain connects TRBV5-4 to TRBJ1-1, with 7 nucleotides matching TRBD1. CDR1 is SGHNT and CDR2 is YYREEE in the germline V gene (reference sequence). The CDR3 covers 13 residues. CDR3 region: CASSVGQNPEAFF. CDR3 bases: TGTGCCAGCAGCGTGGGACAGAACCCTGAAGCTTTCTTT.

V and J are TRBV7-9 and TRBJ2-7; 10 bases align to TRBD1. V shed 4 bases, J shed 0 bases, and the junction held 6 bases outside the gene matches. From germline, CDR1 is SEHNR and CDR2 FQNEAQ (reference sequence). CDR3 length: 16 residues. The DNA of the CDR3 is TGTGCCAGCAGCTCCCGGACAGGGGGTCTCTCCTACGAGCAGTACTTC. Protein product: CASSSRTGGLSYEQYF.

In this sample, this clone turned up once. The CDR3 reads CASSPPRGVLNEQFF. In nucleotides, the CDR3 is TGCGCCAGCAGCCCTCCCCGGGGGGTCCTCAATGAGCAGTTCTTC. This sequence joins TRBV4-1 and TRBJ2-1; TRBD2 matches at 7 bases. The CDR3 length is 15 residues. The germline CDR1 and CDR2 sequences are MGHRA and YSYEKL. J lost 6 bases, V lost 4 bases, and 9 bases had no gene match.

The chain joins TRBV5-5 to TRBJ1-2, with TRBD1 as a possible D gene (6 bases). Germline assignment: CDR1 SGHKS and CDR2 YYEKEE (reference sequence). V gave up 5 bases and J gave up 6 bases, with 20 bases separating them. The CDR3 totals 15 residues. CDR3 protein: CASRVTGGTANGYTF. The DNA of the CDR3 is TGTGCCAGCAGGGTGACAGGCGGAACGGCTAATGGCTACACCTTC.

The chain couples TRBV5-1 to TRBJ2-1; the D gene is possibly TRBD1 (6 bases). Germline CDR1 is SGHRS and CDR2 is YFSETQ. V was clipped by 2 bases and J by 2 bases, with 11 bases between them. The CDR3 has 15 residues. The CDR3 protein is CASSLVSGAYNEQFF. CDR3 bases: TGCGCCAGCAGCTTAGTGTCAGGGGCCTACAATGAGCAGTTCTTC.

The chain combines TRBV4-3 with TRBJ1-2, with D possibly matching TRBD1 (5 bases). The CDR3 runs to 15 residues. V was shortened by 0 bases and J by 3 bases, with 11 bases between the two germline ends. Germline CDR1 is LGHNA and CDR2 is YSLEER. CDR3 residues: CASSQERGLYYGYTF. In DNA form, the CDR3 reads TGCGCCAGCAGCCAAGAAAGGGGTTTATACTATGGCTACACCTTC.